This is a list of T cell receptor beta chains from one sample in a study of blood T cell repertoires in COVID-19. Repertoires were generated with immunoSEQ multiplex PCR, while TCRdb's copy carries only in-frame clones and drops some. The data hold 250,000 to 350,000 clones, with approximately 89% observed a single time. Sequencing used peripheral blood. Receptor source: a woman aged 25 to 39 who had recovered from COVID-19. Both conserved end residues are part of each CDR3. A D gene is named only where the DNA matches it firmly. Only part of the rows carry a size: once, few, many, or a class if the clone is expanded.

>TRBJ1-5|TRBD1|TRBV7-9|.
CASSLGQTNQPQHF
TGTGCCAGCAGCTTGGGACAGACCAATCAGCCCCAGCATTTT
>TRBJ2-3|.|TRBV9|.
CASSPGGPVVNTQYF
TGTGCCAGCAGCCCTGGGGGCCCGGTGGTGAATACGCAGTATTTT
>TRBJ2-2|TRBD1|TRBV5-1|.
CASSLPRQGKGGELFF
TGCGCCAGCAGCCTTCCACGACAGGGCAAGGGCGGGGAGCTGTTTTTT
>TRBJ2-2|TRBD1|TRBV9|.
CASSFGTGGGGELFF
TGTGCCAGCAGCTTCGGGACAGGGGGAGGCGGGGAGCTGTTTTTT
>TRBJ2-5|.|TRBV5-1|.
CASSLGQVRETQYF
TGCGCCAGCAGCTTGGGACAGGTCAGGGAGACCCAGTACTTC
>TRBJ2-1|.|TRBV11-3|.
CASSLGWFDRGYNEQFF
TGTGCCAGCAGCTTAGGGTGGTTCGACCGGGGCTACAATGAGCAGTTCTTC
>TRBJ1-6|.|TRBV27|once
CASSLKRDMWSSYNSPLHF
TGTGCCAGCAGTTTGAAGCGGGACATGTGGAGCTCCTATAATTCACCCCTCCACTTT
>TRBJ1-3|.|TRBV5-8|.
CASDLRIQVLSGNTIYF
TGTGCCAGCGACTTAAGAATACAGGTCCTCTCTGGAAACACCATATATTTT
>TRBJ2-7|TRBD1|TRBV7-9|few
CASSHRGGEQYF
TGTGCCAGCAGCCACAGGGGCGGGGAGCAGTACTTC
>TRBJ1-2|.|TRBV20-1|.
CSASYRAGGYTF
TGCAGTGCTAGTTACAGGGCTGGTGGCTACACCTTC
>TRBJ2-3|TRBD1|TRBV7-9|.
CASSLNAGQGADTQYF
TGTGCCAGCAGCTTAAATGCGGGACAGGGGGCAGATACGCAGTATTTT
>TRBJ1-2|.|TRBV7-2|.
CASRIKDLESYGYTF
TGTGCCAGCAGAATCAAGGACTTAGAATCCTATGGCTACACCTTC
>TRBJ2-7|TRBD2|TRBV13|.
CASRLAGRYEQYF
TGTGCCAGCAGACTAGCGGGGAGGTACGAGCAGTACTTC
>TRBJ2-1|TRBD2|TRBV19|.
CASSSGLAGRGEQFF
TGTGCCAGTAGTTCGGGACTAGCGGGGAGGGGTGAGCAGTTCTTC
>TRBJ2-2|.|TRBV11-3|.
CASSTHRSGNSNTGELFF
TGTGCCAGCAGCACCCACCGATCGGGAAATTCGAACACCGGGGAGCTGTTTTTT
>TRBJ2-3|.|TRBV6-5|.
CASSSPRGSTDTQYF
TGTGCCAGCAGTTCCCCACGAGGGAGTACAGATACGCAGTATTTT
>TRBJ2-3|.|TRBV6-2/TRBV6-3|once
CASSWSPRPRDTQYF
TGTGCCAGCAGTTGGTCCCCCAGGCCCAGGGATACGCAGTATTTT
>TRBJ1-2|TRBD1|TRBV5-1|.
CASSRGQGSSGYTF
TGCGCCAGCAGCCGAGGACAGGGATCGAGTGGCTACACCTTC
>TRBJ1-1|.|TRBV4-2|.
CASSQEGGSNTEAFF
TGTGCCAGCAGCCAAGAAGGGGGATCGAACACTGAAGCTTTCTTT
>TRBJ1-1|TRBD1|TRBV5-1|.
CASSYSPRQGNTEAFF
TGCGCCAGCAGCTATTCACCCAGACAGGGAAATACTGAAGCTTTCTTT
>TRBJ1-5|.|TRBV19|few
CASSLQLYQPQHF
TGTGCCAGTAGTCTACAGTTATATCAGCCCCAGCATTTT
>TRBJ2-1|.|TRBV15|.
CATSRERAGKRYNEQFF
TGTGCCACCAGCAGAGAGCGAGCGGGCAAACGCTACAATGAGCAGTTCTTC
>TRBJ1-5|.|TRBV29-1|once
CSVRTVDNQPQHF
TGCAGCGTCCGGACAGTGGACAATCAGCCCCAGCATTTT
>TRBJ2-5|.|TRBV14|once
CASSQVGGGRYEYF
TGTGCCAGCAGCCAAGTCGGCGGGGGCCGGTACGAGTACTTC
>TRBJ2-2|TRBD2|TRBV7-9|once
CASSDWGLAKAGELFF
TGTGCCAGCAGCGATTGGGGACTAGCGAAGGCCGGGGAGCTGTTTTTT
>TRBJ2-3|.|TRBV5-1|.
CASSLGRVDTDTQYF
TGCGCCAGCAGCTTGGGGAGGGTGGACACAGATACGCAGTATTTT
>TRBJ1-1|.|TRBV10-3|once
CAISDFRGSDTEAFF
TGTGCCATCAGTGACTTTAGGGGGTCTGACACTGAAGCTTTCTTT
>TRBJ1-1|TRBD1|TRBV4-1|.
CASSQTLTGEGEAFF
TGCGCCAGCAGCCAGACATTGACAGGGGAAGGTGAAGCTTTCTTT
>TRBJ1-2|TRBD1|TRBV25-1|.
CASSDLVGQGEANYGYTF
TGTGCCAGCAGTGATCTTGTAGGACAGGGGGAAGCTAACTATGGCTACACCTTC
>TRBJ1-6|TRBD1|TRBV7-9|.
CASSLRDRAYNSPLHF
TGTGCCAGCAGCTTACGGGACAGGGCCTATAATTCACCCCTCCACTTT
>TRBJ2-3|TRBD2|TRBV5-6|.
CASSLVTSGGLGTDTQYF
TGTGCCAGCAGCTTGGTTACTAGCGGGGGGTTAGGCACAGATACGCAGTATTTT
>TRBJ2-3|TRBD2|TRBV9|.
CASSLGTRSTDTQYF
TGTGCCAGCAGCCTCGGGACTAGGAGCACAGATACGCAGTATTTT
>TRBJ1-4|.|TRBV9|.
CASSPRLHRAEKLFF
TGTGCCAGCAGCCCCCGACTCCACAGGGCTGAAAAACTGTTTTTT
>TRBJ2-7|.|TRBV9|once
CASSVEDSSSYEQYF
TGTGCCAGCAGCGTAGAAGACAGCTCCTCCTACGAGCAGTACTTC
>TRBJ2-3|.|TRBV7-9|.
CASSAGTGILDTQYF
TGTGCCAGCAGCGCCGGGACTGGGATTCTTGATACGCAGTATTTT
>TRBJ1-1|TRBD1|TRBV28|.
CASSGDRGTEAFF
TGTGCCAGCAGTGGGGACAGGGGCACTGAAGCTTTCTTT
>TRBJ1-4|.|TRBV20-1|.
CSASLRQSPEKLFF
TGCAGTGCTAGTTTACGACAGTCACCTGAAAAACTGTTTTTT
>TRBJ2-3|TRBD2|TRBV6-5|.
CASSNLAGGTDTQYF
TGTGCCAGCAGCAACCTAGCGGGGGGCACAGATACGCAGTATTTT
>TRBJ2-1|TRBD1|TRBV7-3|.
CASSSDRANEQFF
TGTGCCAGCAGCTCGGACAGGGCGAATGAGCAGTTCTTC
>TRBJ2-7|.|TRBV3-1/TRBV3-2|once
CASSRIGTSSYEQYF
TGTGCCAGCAGCCGTATTGGGACATCGTCCTACGAGCAGTACTTC
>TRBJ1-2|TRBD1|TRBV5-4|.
CASSANRGEGYGYTF
TGTGCCAGCAGCGCGAACAGGGGAGAGGGGTATGGCTACACCTTC
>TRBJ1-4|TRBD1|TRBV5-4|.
CASSPRQGAGEKLFF
TGTGCCAGCAGCCCTAGACAGGGGGCGGGTGAAAAACTGTTTTTT
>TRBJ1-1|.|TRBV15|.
CATSREGGITEAFF
TGTGCCACCAGCAGAGAGGGGGGGATTACTGAAGCTTTCTTT
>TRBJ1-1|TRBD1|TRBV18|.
CASSRNSGTGRNTEAFF
TGTGCCAGCTCACGAAATTCCGGGACAGGGCGGAACACTGAAGCTTTCTTT
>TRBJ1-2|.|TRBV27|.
CASSLLGVSPDSPYGYTF
TGTGCCAGCAGTTTATTAGGGGTTTCCCCGGACAGTCCCTATGGCTACACCTTC
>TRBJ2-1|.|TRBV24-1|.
CATSDIQGSGYNEQFF
TGTGCCACCAGTGACATACAGGGTTCAGGGTACAATGAGCAGTTCTTC
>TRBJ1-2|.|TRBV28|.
CASRPPGSLYGYTF
TGTGCCAGCAGACCTCCAGGGTCACTCTATGGCTACACCTTC
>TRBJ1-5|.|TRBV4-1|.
CASSQWGDQPQHF
TGCGCCAGCAGCCAGTGGGGGGATCAGCCCCAGCATTTT
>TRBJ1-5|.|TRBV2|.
CASSEPRRGNQPQHF
TGTGCCAGCAGTGAACCCCGGAGGGGAAATCAGCCCCAGCATTTT
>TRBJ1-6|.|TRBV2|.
CASSADSDNSPLHF
TGTGCCAGCAGTGCTGACAGCGATAATTCACCCCTCCACTTT
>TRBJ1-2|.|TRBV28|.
CASTDSSERGYTF
TGTGCCAGCACCGACTCCAGCGAACGTGGCTACACCTTC
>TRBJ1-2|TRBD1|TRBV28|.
CASSLMAGGSTLHGYTF
TGTGCCAGCAGTTTAATGGCAGGGGGAAGCACCCTCCATGGCTACACCTTC
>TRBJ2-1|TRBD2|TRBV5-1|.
CASSDYTSGNTMRQFF
TGCGCCAGCAGCGATTATACTAGCGGGAATACAATGAGGCAGTTCTTC
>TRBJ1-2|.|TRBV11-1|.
CASSLAGGDYGYTF
TGTGCCAGCAGCTTAGCAGGCGGGGACTATGGCTACACCTTC
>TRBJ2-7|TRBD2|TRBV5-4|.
CASSPAGGLSYEQYF
TGTGCCAGCAGCCCAGCGGGGGGCCTCTCCTACGAGCAGTACTTC
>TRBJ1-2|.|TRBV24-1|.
CATSDPTGPNYGYTF
TGTGCCACCAGTGACCCGACAGGCCCTAACTATGGCTACACCTTC
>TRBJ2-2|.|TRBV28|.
CASSFPSTGELFF
TGTGCCAGCAGTTTTCCCTCGACAGGGGAGCTGTTTTTT
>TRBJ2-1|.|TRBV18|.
CASSPVRRRGNNEQFF
TGTGCCAGCTCACCAGTCCGGCGACGGGGTAACAATGAGCAGTTCTTC
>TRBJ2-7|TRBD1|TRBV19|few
CASRLSSGTGGPVDEQYF
TGTGCCAGTAGACTCAGTTCCGGGACAGGGGGCCCGGTGGACGAGCAGTACTTC
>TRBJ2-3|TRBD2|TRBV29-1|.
CSVCGGSDTQYF
TGCAGCGTTTGCGGGGGGTCAGATACGCAGTATTTT